These 5 T cell receptor beta chains came from one sample sequenced in a study of shared clonotypes between healthy human individuals. Sequencing used immunoSEQ multiplex PCR; TCRdb keeps in-frame clones, though not all of them. Among over 2 million clones listed, around 93% were seen once. Sequencing used naive CD4+ T cells from PBMCs. Sample subset: CD45RA+ positively selected. These receptors came from a man between 18 and 35 years old in good health. Some clones in this sample may be carry-over from other donors' samples.

CDR3 sequence: CASRPAGPSYEQYF. DNA for the CDR3: TGTGCCAGCAGGCCAGCGGGGCCCTCCTACGAGCAGTACTTC. The V and J genes are TRBV7-2 and TRBJ2-7; TRBD2 matches 7 bases. Germline-derived CDR1 and CDR2 are SGHTA and FQGNSA. The J segment lost 0 bases and the V segment lost 6 bases, leaving 5 bases of the junction unmatched. CDR3 length equals 14 residues.

The V and J genes are TRBV11-3 and TRBJ2-7, with 7 bases identical to TRBD1. With V trimmed by 2 bases and J by 2 bases, 6 bases remained unmatched. Per the germline V gene, CDR1 is SGHNT and CDR2 is YENEEA. The CDR3 runs to 15 residues. The CDR3 here is CASSLSGTDAYEQYF. In DNA, the CDR3 is TGTGCCAGCAGCTTATCCGGGACAGATGCCTACGAGCAGTACTTC.

J is TRBJ2-2 and V is TRBV28; TRBD1 matches at 9 bases. Trimming took 8 bases from V and 4 from J; bases not matched to a gene: 8. This CDR3 is 15 amino acids long. CDR1 is MDHEN, CDR2 SYDVKM, per germline. CDR3 protein: CASATQGAGTGELFF. DNA for the CDR3: TGTGCCAGCGCAACACAGGGGGCCGGCACCGGGGAGCTGTTTTTT. The full variable domain, its missing parts supplied by reference TRBV28 and TRBJ2-2, is DVKVTQSSRYLVKRTGEKVFLECVQDMDHENMFWYRQDPGLGLRLIYFSYDVKMKEKGDIPEGYSVSREKKERFSLILESASTNQTSMYLCASATQGAGTGELFFGEGSRLTVL.

V gene TRBV7-4 combines with J gene TRBJ1-5; D gene uncertain. Trimming removed 2 bases from V and 2 bases from J, with 7 bases in between. The CDR3 runs 14 residues. Germline V gene lookup returns CDR1 SGHVT and CDR2 SQSDAQ. The CDR3 sequence: CASSLFLGNQPQHF. CDR3 DNA sequence: TGTGCCAGCAGCTTATTTTTGGGCAATCAGCCCCAGCATTTT.

This clone appeared a few times. V and J are TRBV18 and TRBJ1-5, with D possibly TRBD1 on 6 matching bases. This CDR3 region has 14 residues. Trimming took off 3 bases at V and 8 bases at J, with 14 bases between the two ends. Looked up from germline, CDR1 is KGHSH and CDR2 is LQKENI. This chain's CDR3 is CASSPGGGGEPQHF. CDR3 sequence (DNA): TGTGCCAGCTCACCTGGAGGGGGAGGTGAGCCCCAGCATTTT.